This note documents a single TCR beta chain sequence. This sample is drawn from a study of blood T cell repertoires in COVID-19. As for the study in general: T cells, B-cell-depleted T cells, or PBMCs supplied cDNA or gDNA.

The V and J ends lost 8 bases and 7 bases respectively, with 20 bases between them. The CDR3 is 14 amino acids. Germline V gene data show CDR1 as MNHEY and CDR2 as SVGAGI. Measured with immunoSEQ multiplex PCR; TCRdb has only the in-frame clones, and not every one. The sample lists approximately 220,000 clones, 81% occurring once. Sequenced sample: peripheral blood. The chain joins TRBV6-5 to TRBJ1-1, with D perhaps matching TRBD1 (6 bases). The TCR was taken from a woman older than 75 with acute or convalescent COVID-19. This CDR3 is CASLIGTPGGEAFF. In DNA form, the CDR3 reads TGTGCCAGCCTCATCGGGACACCCGGAGGTGAAGCTTTCTTT.